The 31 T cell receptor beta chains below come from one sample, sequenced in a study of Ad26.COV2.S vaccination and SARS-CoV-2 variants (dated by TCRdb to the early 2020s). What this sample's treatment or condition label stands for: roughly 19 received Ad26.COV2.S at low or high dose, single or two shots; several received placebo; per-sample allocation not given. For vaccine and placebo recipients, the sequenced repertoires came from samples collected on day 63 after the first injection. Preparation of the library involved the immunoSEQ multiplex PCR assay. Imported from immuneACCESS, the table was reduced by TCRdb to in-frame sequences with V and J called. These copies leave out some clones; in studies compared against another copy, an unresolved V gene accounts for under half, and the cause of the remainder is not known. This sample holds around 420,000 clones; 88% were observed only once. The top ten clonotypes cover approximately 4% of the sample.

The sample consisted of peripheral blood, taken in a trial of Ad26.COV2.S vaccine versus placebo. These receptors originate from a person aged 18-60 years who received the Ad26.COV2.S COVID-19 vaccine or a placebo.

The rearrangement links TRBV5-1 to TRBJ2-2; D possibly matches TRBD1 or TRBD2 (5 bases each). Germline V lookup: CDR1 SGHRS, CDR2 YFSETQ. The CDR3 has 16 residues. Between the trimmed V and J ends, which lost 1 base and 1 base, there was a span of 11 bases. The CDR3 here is CASSLRGVGNTGELFF. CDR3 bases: TGCGCCAGCAGCTTGAGAGGGGTGGGGAACACCGGGGAGCTGTTTTTT.

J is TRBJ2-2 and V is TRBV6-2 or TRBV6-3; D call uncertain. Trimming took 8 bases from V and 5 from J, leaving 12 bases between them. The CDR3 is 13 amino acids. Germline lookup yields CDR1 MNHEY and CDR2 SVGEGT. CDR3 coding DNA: TGTGCCAGCGGCCCGACGAGGACCGGGGAGCTGTTTTTT. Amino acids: CASGPTRTGELFF.

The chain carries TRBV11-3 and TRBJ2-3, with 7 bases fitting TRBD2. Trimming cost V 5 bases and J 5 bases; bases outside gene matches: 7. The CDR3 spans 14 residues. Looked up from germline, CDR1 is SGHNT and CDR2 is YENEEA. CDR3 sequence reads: CASSPSGAGDTQYF. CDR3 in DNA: TGTGCCAGCAGCCCTAGCGGCGCAGGAGATACGCAGTATTTT.

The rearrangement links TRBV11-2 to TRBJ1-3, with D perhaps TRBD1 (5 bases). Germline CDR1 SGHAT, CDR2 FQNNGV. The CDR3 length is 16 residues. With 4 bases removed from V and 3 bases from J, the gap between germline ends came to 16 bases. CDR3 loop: CASSSSDGTFGNTIYF. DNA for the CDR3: TGTGCCAGCAGCTCCTCCGATGGGACTTTTGGAAACACCATATATTTT.

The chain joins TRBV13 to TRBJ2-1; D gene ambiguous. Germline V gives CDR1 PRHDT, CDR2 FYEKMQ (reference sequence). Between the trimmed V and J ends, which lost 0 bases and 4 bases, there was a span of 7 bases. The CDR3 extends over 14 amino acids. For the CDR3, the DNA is TGTGCCAGCAGCTTAGGCCTTTCGTACAATGAGCAGTTCTTC. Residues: CASSLGLSYNEQFF.

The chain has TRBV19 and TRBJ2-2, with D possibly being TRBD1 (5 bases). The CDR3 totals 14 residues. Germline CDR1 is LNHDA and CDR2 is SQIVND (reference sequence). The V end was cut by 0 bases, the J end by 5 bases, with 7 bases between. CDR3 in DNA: TGTGCCAGTAGTATAGACTCAGGGACCGGGGAGCTGTTTTTT. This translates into CASSIDSGTGELFF.

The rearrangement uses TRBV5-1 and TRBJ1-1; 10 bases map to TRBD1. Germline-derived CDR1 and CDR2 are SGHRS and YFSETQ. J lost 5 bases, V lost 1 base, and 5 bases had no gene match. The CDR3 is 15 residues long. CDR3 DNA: TGCGCCAGCAGCTTGACGACAGGGGGCCATACTGAAGCTTTCTTT. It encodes CASSLTTGGHTEAFF.

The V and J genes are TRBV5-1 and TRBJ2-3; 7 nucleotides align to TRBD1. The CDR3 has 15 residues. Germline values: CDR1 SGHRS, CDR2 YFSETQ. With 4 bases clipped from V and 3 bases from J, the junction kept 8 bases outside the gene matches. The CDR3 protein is CASSPSTGWTDTQYF. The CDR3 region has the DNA TGCGCCAGCAGCCCCTCGACAGGGTGGACAGATACGCAGTATTTT.

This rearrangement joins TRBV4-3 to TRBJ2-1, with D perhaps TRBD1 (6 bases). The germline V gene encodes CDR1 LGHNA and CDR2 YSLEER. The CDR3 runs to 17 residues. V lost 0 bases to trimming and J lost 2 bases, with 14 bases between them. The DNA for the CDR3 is TGCGCCAGCAGCCAAGAATTTACAGGGTCCGCCTACAATGAGCAGTTCTTC. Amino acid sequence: CASSQEFTGSAYNEQFF.

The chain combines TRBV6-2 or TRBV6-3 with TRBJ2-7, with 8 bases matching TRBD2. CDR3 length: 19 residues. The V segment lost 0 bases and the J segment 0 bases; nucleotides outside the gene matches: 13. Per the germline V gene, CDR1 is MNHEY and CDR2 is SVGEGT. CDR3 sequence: CASSYSLRPSGGPSYEQYF. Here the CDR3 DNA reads TGTGCCAGCAGTTACTCCTTACGCCCGAGCGGGGGCCCCTCCTACGAGCAGTACTTC.

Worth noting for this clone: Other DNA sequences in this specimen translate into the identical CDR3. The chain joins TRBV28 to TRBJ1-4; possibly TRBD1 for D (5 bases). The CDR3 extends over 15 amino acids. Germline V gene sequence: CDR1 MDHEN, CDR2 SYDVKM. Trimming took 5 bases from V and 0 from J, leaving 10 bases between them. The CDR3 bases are TGTGCCAGCAGTCTCCCGGGGGCAACTAATGAAAAACTGTTTTTT. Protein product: CASSLPGATNEKLFF.

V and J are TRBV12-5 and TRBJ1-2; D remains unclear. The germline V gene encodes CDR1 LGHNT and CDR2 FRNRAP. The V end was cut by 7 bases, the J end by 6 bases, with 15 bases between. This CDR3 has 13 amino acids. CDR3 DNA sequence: TGTGCTAGTGCCGCTACGGGCAGGAATGGCTACACCTTC. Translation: CASAATGRNGYTF.

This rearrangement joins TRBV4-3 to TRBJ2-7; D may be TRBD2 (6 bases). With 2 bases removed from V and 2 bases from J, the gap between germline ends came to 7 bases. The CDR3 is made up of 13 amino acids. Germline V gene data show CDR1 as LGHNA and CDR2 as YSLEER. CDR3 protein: CASSQRLAYEQYF. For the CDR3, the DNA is TGCGCCAGCAGCCAACGACTAGCCTACGAGCAGTACTTC.

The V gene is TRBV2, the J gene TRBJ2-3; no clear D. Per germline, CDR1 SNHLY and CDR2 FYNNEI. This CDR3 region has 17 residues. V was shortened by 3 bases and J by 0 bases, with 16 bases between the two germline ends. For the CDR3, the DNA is TGTGCCAGCAGTGACCGGCCCGGGTCGGGTAGCACAGATACGCAGTATTTT. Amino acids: CASSDRPGSGSTDTQYF.

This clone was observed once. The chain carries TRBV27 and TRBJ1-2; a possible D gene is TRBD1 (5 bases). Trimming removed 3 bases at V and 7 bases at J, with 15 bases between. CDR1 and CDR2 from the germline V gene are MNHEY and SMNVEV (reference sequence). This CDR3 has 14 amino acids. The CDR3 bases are TGTGCCAGCAGTTTTCGCCAACTGGGGGGTGGCTACACCTTC. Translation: CASSFRQLGGGYTF.

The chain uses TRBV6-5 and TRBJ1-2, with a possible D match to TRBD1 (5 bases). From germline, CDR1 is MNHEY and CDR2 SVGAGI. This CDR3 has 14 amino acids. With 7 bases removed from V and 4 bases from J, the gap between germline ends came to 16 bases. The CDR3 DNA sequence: TGTGCCAGCATCCCGGCAGGGCTGGGCTATGGCTACACCTTC. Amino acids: CASIPAGLGYGYTF.

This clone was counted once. The DNA for the CDR3 is TGTGCCAGCAGCAGCACAGATACGCAGTATTTT. Its protein is CASSSTDTQYF. The chain employs TRBV5-6 and TRBJ2-3; D is unresolved. Germline CDR1 reads SGHDT; CDR2 reads YYEEEE. The CDR3 totals 11 residues. V gave up 4 bases and J gave up 0 bases, with 0 bases separating them.

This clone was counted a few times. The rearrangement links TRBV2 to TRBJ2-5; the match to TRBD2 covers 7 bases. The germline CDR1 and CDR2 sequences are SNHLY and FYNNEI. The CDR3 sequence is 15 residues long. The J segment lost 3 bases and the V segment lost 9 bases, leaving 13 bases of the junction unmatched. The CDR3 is CASTWGGIPEETQYF. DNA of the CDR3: TGTGCCAGTACGTGGGGGGGGATTCCGGAAGAGACCCAGTACTTC.

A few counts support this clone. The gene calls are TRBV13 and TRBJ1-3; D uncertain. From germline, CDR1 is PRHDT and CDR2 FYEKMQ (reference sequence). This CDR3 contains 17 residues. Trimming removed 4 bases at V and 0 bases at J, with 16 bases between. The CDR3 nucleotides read TGTGCCAGCAGCTCGACCGCCGTGGGGAGCTCTGGAAACACCATATATTTT. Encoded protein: CASSSTAVGSSGNTIYF.

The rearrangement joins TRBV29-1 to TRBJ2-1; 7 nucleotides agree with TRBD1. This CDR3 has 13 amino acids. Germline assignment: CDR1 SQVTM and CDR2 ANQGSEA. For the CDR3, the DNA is TGCAGTACTCGACCAACAGGGGACAATGAGCAGTTCTTC. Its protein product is CSTRPTGDNEQFF.

The CDR3 region is CAISEQEMNTEAFF. The CDR3 nucleotides read TGTGCCATCAGTGAACAGGAGATGAACACTGAAGCTTTCTTT. The V gene is TRBV10-3, the J gene TRBJ1-1; a possible D gene is TRBD1 (5 bases). V dropped 3 bases and J dropped 0 bases, with 8 bases sitting between them. This CDR3 has 14 amino acids. Germline CDR1 and CDR2: ENHRY and SYGVKD.

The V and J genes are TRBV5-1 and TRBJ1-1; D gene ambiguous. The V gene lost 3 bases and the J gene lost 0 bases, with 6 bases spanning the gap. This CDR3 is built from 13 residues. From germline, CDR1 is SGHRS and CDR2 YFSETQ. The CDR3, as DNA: TGCGCCAGCAGCTATGATTTGAACACTGAAGCTTTCTTT. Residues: CASSYDLNTEAFF.

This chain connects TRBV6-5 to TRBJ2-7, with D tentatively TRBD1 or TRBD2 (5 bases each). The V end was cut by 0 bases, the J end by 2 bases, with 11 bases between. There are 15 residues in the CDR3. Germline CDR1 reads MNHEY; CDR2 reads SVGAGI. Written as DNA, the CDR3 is TGTGCCAGCAGTTACTCGGGGGTTCCGGCCTACGAGCAGTACTTC. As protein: CASSYSGVPAYEQYF.

The CDR3 loop reads CASSPTGVDTQYF. The DNA for the CDR3 is TGTGCCAGCAGTCCGACAGGGGTAGATACGCAGTATTTT. The V gene is TRBV28, the J gene TRBJ2-3, with 8 bases identical to TRBD1. The V gene end was trimmed by 5 bases and the J gene end by 5 bases; junction bases not matched to a gene: 3. Germline values: CDR1 MDHEN, CDR2 SYDVKM. The CDR3 runs 13 residues.

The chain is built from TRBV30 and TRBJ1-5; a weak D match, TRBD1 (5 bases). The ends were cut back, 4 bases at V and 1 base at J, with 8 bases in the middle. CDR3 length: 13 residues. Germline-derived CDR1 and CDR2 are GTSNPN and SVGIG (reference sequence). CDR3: CAWNGGSNQPQHF. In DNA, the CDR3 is TGTGCCTGGAACGGGGGAAGCAATCAGCCCCAGCATTTT.

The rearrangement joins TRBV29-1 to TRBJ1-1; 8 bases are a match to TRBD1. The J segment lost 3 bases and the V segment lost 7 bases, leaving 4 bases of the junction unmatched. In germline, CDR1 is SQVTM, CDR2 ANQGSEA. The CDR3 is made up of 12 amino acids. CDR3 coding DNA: TGCAGCGGCGGACAGGGTGACACTGAAGCTTTCTTT. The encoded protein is CSGGQGDTEAFF. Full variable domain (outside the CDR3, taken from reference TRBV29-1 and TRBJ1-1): SAVISQKPSRDICQRGTSLTIQCQVDSQVTMMFWYRQQPGQSLTLIATANQGSEATYESGFVIDKFPISRPNLTFSTLTVSNMSPEDSSIYLCSGGQGDTEAFFGQGTRLTVV.

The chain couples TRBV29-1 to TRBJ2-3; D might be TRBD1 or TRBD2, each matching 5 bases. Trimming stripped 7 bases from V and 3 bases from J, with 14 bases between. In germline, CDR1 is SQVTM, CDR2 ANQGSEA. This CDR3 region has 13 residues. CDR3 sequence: CSAGTVGTDTQYF. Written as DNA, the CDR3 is TGCAGCGCGGGGACGGTGGGGACAGATACGCAGTATTTT.

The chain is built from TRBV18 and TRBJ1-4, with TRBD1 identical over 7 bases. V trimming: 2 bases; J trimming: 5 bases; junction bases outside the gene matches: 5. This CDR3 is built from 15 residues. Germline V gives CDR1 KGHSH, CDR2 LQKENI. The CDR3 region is CASSPLGGGNEKLFF. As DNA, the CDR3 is TGTGCCAGCTCACCATTGGGAGGGGGCAATGAAAAACTGTTTTTT.

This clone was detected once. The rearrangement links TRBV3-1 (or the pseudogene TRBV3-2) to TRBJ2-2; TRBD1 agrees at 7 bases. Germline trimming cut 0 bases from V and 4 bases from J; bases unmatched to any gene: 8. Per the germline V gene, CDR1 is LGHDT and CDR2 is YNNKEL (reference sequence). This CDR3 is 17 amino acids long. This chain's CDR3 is CASSQDLGTVGTGELFF. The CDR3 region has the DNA TGTGCCAGCAGCCAAGATCTCGGGACAGTAGGCACCGGGGAGCTGTTTTTT.

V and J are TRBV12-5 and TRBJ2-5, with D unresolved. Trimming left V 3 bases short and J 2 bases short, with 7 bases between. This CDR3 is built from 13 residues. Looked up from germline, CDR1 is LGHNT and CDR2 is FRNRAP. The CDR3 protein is CASGFNLQETQYF. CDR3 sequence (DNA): TGTGCTAGTGGTTTCAACCTACAAGAGACCCAGTACTTC.

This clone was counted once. The CDR3 sequence: CASSSYRGYIQYF. CDR3 DNA sequence: TGTGCCAGCAGTTCCTACAGGGGTTACATTCAGTACTTC. V usage is TRBV6-5 and J usage is TRBJ2-4; 7 bases map to TRBD1. CDR3 length: 13 amino acids. In germline, CDR1 is MNHEY, CDR2 SVGAGI. V lost 4 bases and J lost 8; bases outside the gene matches: 5.